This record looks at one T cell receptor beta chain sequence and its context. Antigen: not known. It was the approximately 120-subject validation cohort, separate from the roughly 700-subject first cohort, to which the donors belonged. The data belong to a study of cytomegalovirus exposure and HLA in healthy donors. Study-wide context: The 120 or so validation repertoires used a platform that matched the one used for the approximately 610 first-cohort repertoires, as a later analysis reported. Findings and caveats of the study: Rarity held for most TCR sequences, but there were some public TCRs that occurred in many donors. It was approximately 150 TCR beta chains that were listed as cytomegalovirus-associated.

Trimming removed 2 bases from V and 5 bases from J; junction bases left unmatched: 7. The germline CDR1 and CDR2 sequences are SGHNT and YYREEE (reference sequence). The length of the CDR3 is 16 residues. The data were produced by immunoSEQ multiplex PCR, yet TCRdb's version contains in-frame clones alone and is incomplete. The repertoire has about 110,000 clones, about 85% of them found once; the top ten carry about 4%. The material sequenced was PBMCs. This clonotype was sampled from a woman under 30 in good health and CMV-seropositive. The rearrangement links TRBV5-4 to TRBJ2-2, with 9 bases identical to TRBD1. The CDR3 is CASSLPRQGVTGELFF. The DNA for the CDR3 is TGTGCCAGCAGCTTACCTCGACAGGGGGTGACCGGGGAGCTGTTTTTT.